These 15 T cell receptor beta chains were all obtained from the same sample, sequenced in a study of CXCR3-negative and CXCR3-positive naive CD8 T cells. With UMI labels, 5' RACE was used to prepare the TRB cDNA libraries. TCRdb reprocessed the 5' RACE reads; each CDR3 protein has one entry and no DNA is given. Recorded here are about 130,000 distinct CDR3 sequences; the top ten clones represent roughly 0.29%. Sequencing was carried out using naive CXCR3- CD8+ T cells from blood. This sample's subset: CD45RO-CCR7+CD27+CD95- naive CD8+ T cells lacking CXCR3 (TNR3-). These receptor sequences come from a human donor in good health. Some clones in this sample may be carry-over from other donors' samples.

CDR3 residues: CSVETPQGVQYF. This chain uses TRBV29-1 with TRBJ2-4; TCRdb selects TRBD1, and the lack of DNA leaves this call unchecked. The CDR3 runs to 12 residues. Germline-derived CDR1 and CDR2 are SQVTM and ANQGSEA.

The chain recombines TRBV7-9 with TRBJ2-3; TCRdb reports TRBD1, a call that lacks DNA to check it against. This CDR3 region has 15 residues. Germline V gives CDR1 SEHNR, CDR2 FQNEAQ (reference sequence). CDR3 protein: CASSPLAPGTDTQYF.

This rearrangement joins TRBV7-3 to TRBJ2-7; TCRdb indicates TRBD2, and absent DNA this call remains unverified. CDR3 length: 15 residues. Germline CDR1 is SGHTA and CDR2 is FQGTGA. CDR3 loop: CASSLVAGAAAEQYF. Full variable domain (missing parts from reference TRBV7-3 and TRBJ2-7): GAGVSQTPSNKVTEKGKYVELRCDPISGHTALYWYRQSLGQGPEFLIYFQGTGAADDSGLPNDRFFAVRPEGSVSTLKIQRTERGDSAVYLCASSLVAGAAAEQYFGPGTRLTVT.

J is TRBJ2-1 and V is TRBV12-3 or TRBV12-4; the D call from TCRdb, TRBD2, cannot be confirmed without DNA. This CDR3 spans 17 amino acids. This CDR3 reads CASSFPSSGASYNEQFF.

The CDR3 loop reads CSGNVDMYEQYF. V gene TRBV20-1 combines with J gene TRBJ2-7. Germline V CDR1 and CDR2: DFQATT, SNEGSKA (reference sequence). The CDR3 consists of 12 residues.

The rearrangement uses TRBV7-9 and TRBJ1-4. This CDR3 has 11 residues. Germline CDR1 SEHNR, CDR2 FQNEAQ (reference sequence). CDR3 residues: CASSLDEKLFF.

The genes are TRBV12-3 or TRBV12-4 and TRBJ2-1. This CDR3 is 14 amino acids long. This chain's CDR3 is CASRGYYDGGEQFF.

The CDR3 sequence: CASSFRLAGTYNEQFF. The chain recombines TRBV9 with TRBJ2-1; no DNA is available, so the TRBD2 call from TCRdb remains unchecked. The germline gives CDR1 SGDLS, CDR2 YYNGEE. This CDR3 contains 16 residues.

The rearrangement uses TRBV6-1 and TRBJ1-4. In germline, CDR1 is MNHNS, CDR2 SASEGT. CDR3 length equals 14 residues. This CDR3 reads CASSEATANEKLFF.

The chain is built from TRBV20-1 and TRBJ1-1. The germline V gene has CDR1 DFQATT and CDR2 SNEGSKA (reference sequence). This CDR3 is built from 15 residues. Here the CDR3 reads CSARASERMNTEAFF.

The CDR3 here is CATSRARGGHQPQHF. The chain employs TRBV15 and TRBJ1-5. The CDR3 sequence is 15 residues long. The germline CDR1 and CDR2 sequences are LNHNV and YYDKDF (reference sequence).

This chain uses TRBV7-9 with TRBJ1-1; TCRdb calls TRBD1, which cannot be checked without DNA. CDR1 is SEHNR and CDR2 is FQNEAQ in the germline V gene (reference sequence). The CDR3 is 13 residues long. The CDR3 protein is CASRDSPNTEAFF.

The CDR3 here is CASSQNHVPAKNIQYF. The chain combines TRBV4-3 with TRBJ2-4. The germline CDR1 and CDR2 sequences are LGHNA and YSLEER. The CDR3 has 16 amino acids.

The chain links TRBV7-6 to TRBJ2-7; TCRdb reports TRBD1, a call that lacks DNA to check it against. CDR1 and CDR2 from the germline V gene are SGHVS and FNYEAQ. The CDR3 contains 15 residues. CDR3 loop: CASSSSDGQGYEQYF. The whole variable domain, filled in from reference TRBV7-6 and TRBJ2-7, reads GAGVSQSPRYKVTKRGQDVALRCDPISGHVSLYWYRQALGQGPEFLTYFNYEAQQDKSGLPNDRFSAERPEGSISTLTIQRTEQRDSAMYRCASSSSDGQGYEQYFGPGTRLTVT.

V usage is TRBV4-1 and J usage is TRBJ1-2; TCRdb's D call of TRBD1 is untestable without DNA. Germline V gene sequence: CDR1 MGHRA, CDR2 YSYEKL. The CDR3 has 15 amino acids. The CDR3 region is CASSQGPGTFYGYTF.